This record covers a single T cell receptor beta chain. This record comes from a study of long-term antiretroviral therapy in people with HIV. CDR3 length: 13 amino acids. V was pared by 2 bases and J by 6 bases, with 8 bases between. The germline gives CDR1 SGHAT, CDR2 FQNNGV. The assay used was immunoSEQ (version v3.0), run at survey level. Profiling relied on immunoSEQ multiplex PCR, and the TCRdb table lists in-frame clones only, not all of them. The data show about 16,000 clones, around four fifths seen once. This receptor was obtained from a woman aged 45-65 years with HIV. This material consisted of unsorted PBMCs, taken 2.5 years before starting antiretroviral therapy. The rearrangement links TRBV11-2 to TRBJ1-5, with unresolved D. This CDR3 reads CASSLSVSQPQHF. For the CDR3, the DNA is TGTGCCAGCAGCTTATCGGTCTCTCAGCCCCAGCATTTT.